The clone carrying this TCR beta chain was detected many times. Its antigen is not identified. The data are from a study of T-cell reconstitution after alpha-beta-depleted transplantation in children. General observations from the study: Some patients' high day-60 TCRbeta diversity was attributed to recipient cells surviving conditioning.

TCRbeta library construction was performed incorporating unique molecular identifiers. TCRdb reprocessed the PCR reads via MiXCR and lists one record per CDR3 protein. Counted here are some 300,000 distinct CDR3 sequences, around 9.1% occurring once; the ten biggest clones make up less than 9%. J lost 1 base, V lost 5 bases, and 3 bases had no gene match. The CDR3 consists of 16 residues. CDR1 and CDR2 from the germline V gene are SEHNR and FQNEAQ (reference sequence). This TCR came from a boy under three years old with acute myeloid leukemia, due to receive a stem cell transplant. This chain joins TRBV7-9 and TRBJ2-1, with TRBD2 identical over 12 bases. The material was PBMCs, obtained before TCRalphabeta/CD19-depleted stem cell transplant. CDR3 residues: CASSLGTSGSYNEQFF. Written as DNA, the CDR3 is TGTGCCAGCAGCCTCGGGACTAGCGGGTCCTACAATGAGCAGTTCTTC. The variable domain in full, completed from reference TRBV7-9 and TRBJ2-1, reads DTGVSQNPRHKITKRGQNVTFRCDPISEHNRLYWYRQTLGQGPEFLTYFQNEAQLEKSRLLSDRFSAERPKGSFSTLEIQRTEQGDSAMYLCASSLGTSGSYNEQFFGPGTRLTVL.